This record covers a single T cell receptor beta chain. Its antigen is not identified. Assay: immunoSEQ multiplex PCR; the TCRdb copy retains only in-frame clones and omits some. The sample shows just over 25,000 clones, roughly 62% of them seen only once. These data come from a study of PD-1 blockade in classical Hodgkin lymphoma. Whole-study results and caveats: Reported findings placed baseline TCR diversity lower in newly diagnosed patients (compared with healthy donors).

Germline CDR1 is MNHEY and CDR2 is SVGAGI. V dropped 4 bases and J dropped 1 base, with 14 bases sitting between them. The CDR3 runs to 16 residues. Every patient had relapsed following autologous stem cell transplantation, and cohorts differed in brentuximab vedotin exposure. Material: peripheral blood mononuclear cells (PBMCs), obtained before the second cycle of nivolumab. The V call is TRBV6-5, the J call TRBJ2-1; D unclear. This clonotype was obtained from a human donor with classical Hodgkin lymphoma. The CDR3 coding sequence is TGTGCCAGCAGTTCCCGGCAGGTTGGATCCTACAATGAGCAGTTCTTC. Amino acid sequence: CASSSRQVGSYNEQFF.